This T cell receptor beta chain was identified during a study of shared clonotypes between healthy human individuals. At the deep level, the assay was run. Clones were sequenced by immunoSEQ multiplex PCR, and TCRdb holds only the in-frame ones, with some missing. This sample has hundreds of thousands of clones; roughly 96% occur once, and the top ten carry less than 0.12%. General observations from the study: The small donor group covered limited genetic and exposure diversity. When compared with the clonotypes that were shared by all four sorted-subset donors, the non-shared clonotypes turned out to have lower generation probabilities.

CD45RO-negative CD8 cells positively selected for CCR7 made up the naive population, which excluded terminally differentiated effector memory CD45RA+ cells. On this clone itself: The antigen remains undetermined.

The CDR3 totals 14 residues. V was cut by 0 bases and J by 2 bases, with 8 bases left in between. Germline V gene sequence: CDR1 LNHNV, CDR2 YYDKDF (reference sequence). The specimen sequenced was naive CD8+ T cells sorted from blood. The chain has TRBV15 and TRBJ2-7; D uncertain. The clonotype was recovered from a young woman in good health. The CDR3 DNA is TGTGCCACCAGCAGAGAAAATCTCGCCTACGAGCAGTACTTC. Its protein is CATSRENLAYEQYF.